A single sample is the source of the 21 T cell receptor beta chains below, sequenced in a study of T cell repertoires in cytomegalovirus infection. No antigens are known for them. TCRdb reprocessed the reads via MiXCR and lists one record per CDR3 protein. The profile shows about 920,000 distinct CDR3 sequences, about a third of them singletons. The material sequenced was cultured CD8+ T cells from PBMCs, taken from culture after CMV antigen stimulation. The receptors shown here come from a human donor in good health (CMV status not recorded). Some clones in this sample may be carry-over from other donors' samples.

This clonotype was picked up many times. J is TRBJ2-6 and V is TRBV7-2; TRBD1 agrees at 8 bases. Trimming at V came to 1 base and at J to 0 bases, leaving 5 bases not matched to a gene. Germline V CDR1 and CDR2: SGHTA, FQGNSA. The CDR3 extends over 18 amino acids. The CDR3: CASSLGDRRFSGANVLTF. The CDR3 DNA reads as TGTGCCAGCAGCTTAGGGGACAGGCGCTTCTCTGGGGCCAACGTCCTGACTTTC. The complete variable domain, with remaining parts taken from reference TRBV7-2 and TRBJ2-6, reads GAGVSQSPSNKVTEKGKDVELRCDPISGHTALYWYRQSLGQGLEFLIYFQGNSAPDKSGLPSDRFSAERTGGSVSTLTIQRTQQEDSAVYLCASSLGDRRFSGANVLTFGAGSRLTVL.

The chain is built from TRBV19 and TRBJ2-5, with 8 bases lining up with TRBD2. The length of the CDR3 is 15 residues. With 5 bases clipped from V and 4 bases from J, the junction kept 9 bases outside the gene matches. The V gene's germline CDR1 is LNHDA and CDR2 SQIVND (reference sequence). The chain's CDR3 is CASSPRGLARETQYF. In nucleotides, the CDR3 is TGTGCCAGTAGTCCCCGCGGACTAGCTCGAGAGACCCAGTACTTC.

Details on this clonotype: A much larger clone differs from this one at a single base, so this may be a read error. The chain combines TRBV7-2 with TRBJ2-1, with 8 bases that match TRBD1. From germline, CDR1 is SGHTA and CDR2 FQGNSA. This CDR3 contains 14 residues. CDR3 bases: TGTGTCAGCAGCTTTACAGGGGGACACAATGAGCAGTTCTTC. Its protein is CVSSFTGGHNEQFF.

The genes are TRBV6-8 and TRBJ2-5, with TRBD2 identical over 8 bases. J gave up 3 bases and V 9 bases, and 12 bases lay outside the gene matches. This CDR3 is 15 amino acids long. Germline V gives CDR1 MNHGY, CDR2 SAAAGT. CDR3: CASTFAGGGKETQYF. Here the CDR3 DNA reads TGTGCCAGTACTTTCGCCGGGGGGGGAAAAGAGACCCAGTACTTC.

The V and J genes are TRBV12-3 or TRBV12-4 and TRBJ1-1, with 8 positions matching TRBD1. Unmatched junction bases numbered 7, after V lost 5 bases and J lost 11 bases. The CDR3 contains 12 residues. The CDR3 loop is CASSRLTGEAFF. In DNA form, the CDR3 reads TGTGCCAGCAGTCGCTTGACAGGGGAGGCTTTCTTT.

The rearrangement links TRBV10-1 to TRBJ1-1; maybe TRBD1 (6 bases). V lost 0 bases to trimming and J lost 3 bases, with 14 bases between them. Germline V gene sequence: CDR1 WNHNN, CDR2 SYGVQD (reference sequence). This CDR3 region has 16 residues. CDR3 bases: TGCGCCAGCAGTGAGTCGGGAGGACAGAAGTACACTGAAGCTTTCTTT. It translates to CASSESGGQKYTEAFF.

In DNA form, the CDR3 reads TGTGCCAGCAGCACGACAAAATCCTACAATGAGCAGTTCTTC. Translating it yields CASSTTKSYNEQFF. The chain employs TRBV5-5 and TRBJ2-1; D unclear. This CDR3 is built from 14 residues. Germline CDR1 reads SGHKS; CDR2 reads YYEKEE (reference sequence). Trimming cost V 4 bases and J 1 base, with 9 bases left between them.

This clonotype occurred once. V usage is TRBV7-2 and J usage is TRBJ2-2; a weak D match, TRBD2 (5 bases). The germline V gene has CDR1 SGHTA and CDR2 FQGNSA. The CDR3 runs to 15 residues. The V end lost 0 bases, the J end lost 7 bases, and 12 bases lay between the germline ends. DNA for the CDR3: TGTGCCAGCAGCTTAGCCGGACTCACCATCGGGGAGCTGTTTTTT. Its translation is CASSLAGLTIGELFF.

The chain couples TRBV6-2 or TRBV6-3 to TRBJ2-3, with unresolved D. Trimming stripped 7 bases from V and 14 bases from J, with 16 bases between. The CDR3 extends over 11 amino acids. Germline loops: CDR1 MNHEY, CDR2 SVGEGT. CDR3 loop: CASTTDAIRYF. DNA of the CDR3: TGTGCCAGCACCACGGACGCCATAAGGTATTTT.

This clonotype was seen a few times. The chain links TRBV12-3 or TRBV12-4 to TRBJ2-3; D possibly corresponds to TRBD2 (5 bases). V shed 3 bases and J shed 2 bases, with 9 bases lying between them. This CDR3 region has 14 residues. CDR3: CASSFSALTDTQYF. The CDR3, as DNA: TGTGCCAGCAGTTTTAGCGCGCTCACAGATACGCAGTATTTT.

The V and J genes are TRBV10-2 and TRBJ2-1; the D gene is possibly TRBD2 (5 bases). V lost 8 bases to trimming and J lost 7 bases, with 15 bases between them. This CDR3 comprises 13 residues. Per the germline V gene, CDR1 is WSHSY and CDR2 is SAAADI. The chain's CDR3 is CASVLGGVNEQFF. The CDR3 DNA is TGCGCCAGCGTACTAGGAGGAGTAAATGAGCAGTTCTTC.

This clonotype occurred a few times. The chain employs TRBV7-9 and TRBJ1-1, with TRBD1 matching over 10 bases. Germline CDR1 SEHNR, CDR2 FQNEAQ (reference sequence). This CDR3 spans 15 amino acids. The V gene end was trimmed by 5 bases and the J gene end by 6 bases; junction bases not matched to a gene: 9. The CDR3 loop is CASSPRDRGVAEAFF. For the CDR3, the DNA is TGTGCCAGCAGCCCGAGGGACAGGGGTGTCGCTGAAGCTTTCTTT.

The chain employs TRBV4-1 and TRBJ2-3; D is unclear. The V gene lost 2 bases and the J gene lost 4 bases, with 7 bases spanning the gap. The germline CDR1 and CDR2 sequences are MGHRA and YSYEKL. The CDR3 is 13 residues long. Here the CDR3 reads CASSQWTADTQYF. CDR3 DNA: TGCGCCAGCAGCCAATGGACGGCAGATACGCAGTATTTT.

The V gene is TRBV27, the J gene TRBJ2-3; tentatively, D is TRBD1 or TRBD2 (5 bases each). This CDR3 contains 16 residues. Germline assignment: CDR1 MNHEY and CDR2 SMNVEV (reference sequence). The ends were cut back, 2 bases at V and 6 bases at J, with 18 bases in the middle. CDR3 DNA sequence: TGTGCCAGCAGTTTAATTCGGGCCCGTGGGGACGATACGCAGTATTTT. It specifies CASSLIRARGDDTQYF.

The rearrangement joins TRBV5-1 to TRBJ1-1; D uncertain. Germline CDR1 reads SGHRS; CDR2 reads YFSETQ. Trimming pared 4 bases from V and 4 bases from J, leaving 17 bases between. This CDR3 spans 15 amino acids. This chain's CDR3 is CASSPSPARGTEAFF. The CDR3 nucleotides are TGCGCCAGCAGCCCAAGCCCGGCCCGGGGCACTGAAGCTTTCTTT.

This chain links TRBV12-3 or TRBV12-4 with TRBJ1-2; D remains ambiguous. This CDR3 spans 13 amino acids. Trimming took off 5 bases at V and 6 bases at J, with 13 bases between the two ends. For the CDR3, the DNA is TGTGCCAGCAGTCAGATCAGCGGGGATGGCTACACCTTC. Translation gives CASSQISGDGYTF.

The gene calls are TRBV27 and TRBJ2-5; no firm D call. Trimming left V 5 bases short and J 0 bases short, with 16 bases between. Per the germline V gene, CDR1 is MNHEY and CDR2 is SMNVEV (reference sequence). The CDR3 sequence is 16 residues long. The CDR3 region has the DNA TGTGCCAGCAGTACGAATTACCCCCGGTACCAAGAGACCCAGTACTTC. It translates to CASSTNYPRYQETQYF.

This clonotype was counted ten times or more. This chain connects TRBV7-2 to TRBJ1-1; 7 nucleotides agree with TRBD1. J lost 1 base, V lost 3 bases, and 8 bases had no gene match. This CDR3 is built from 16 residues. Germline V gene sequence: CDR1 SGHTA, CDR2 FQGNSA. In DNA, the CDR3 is TGTGCCAGCAGCTTTCCCCGGACAGGAGGGAACACTGAAGCTTTCTTT. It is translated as CASSFPRTGGNTEAFF.

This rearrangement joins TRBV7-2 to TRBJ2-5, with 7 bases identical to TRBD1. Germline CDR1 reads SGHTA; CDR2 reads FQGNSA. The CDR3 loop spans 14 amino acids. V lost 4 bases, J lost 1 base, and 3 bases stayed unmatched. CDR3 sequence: CASSYRGSQETQYF. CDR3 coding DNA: TGTGCCAGCAGCTACAGGGGTTCCCAAGAGACCCAGTACTTC.

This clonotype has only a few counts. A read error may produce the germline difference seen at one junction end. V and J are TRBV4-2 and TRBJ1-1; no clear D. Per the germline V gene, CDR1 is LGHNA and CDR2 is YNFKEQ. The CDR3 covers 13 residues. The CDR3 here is CASSQRLNAEAFF. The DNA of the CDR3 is TGTGCCAGCAGCCAGAGACTGAACGCTGAAGCTTTCTTT.

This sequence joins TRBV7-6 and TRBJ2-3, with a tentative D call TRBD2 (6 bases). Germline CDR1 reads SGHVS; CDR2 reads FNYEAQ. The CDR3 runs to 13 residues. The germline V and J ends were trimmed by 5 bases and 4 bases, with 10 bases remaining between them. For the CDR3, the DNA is TGTGCCAGCAGCACCAGGGAGGCAGATACGCAGTATTTT. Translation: CASSTREADTQYF.